The sequence of this T cell receptor beta chain was determined in a study of regulatory T cells in long-lasting Graves disease. Arm-PCR of CDR3 regions with iRepertoire HTBI primers generated TCR beta libraries. TCRdb ran MiXCR on the multiplex PCR reads and lists one entry per CDR3 protein. The top ten hold roughly 8.9% of the sample, which has over 450,000 distinct CDR3 sequences, approximately 12% seen once. This clonotype was detected a few times. V was clipped by 3 bases and J by 4 bases, with 10 bases between them. Germline CDR1 is SGHTA and CDR2 is FQGNSA. The CDR3 length is 14 residues. Documented time point: newly diagnosed GD, antithyroid drugs for less than 3 months. Researchers made the TCR library from RNA that was extracted from PBMCs. The data were also submitted as part of a second study, on T cells in Graves' hyperthyroidism and ophthalmopathy.

Sequencing was performed on peripheral blood mononuclear cells (PBMCs), taken at new diagnosis, from a patient treated with antithyroid drugs. The chain uses TRBV7-2 and TRBJ2-1; D might be TRBD1 (6 bases). The sequence derives from a woman between 25 and 40 years old with Graves disease. CDR3 bases: TGTGCCAGCAGCTTTTACGGACAGTACAATGAGCAGTTCTTC. Encoded protein: CASSFYGQYNEQFF.